This section outlines one T cell receptor (beta chain) sequence together with its context. This clonotype was counted at least ten times. Its antigen remains undetermined. No quality values exist for individual bases; no much larger clone is one base distant. The data were taken from a study of T cells in Graves' hyperthyroidism and ophthalmopathy (dated by TCRdb to about 2019). Background for the entire study: Peripheral blood samples were taken at the time of initial diagnosis, prior to any treatment. An independent validation cohort of fewer than 20 hyperthyroidism patients and about 15 patients who later progressed to ophthalmopathy tested prospective prediction of ophthalmopathy. In addition, the study compared T-cell repertoires in thyroid tissue and in blood from roughly 6 Graves' hyperthyroidism patients. The paper describes TCR Vbeta CDR3 sequencing of fewer than 150 peripheral blood samples, made up of about 41 ophthalmopathy patients, some 76 hyperthyroidism patients and about 17 progressor patients. The approximately 100 discovery patients were randomly split 7:3 into training and test sets. After blood sampling, hyperthyroidism patients were treated with methimazole at a starting dose of 30 mg daily, and ophthalmopathy patients were treated with high-dose intravenous methylprednisolone. TCR V-J signatures able to tell the groups apart were searched for in a discovery cohort of 90 to 100 patients, of whom 43 had Graves' ophthalmopathy and roughly 57 had stable Graves' hyperthyroidism.

The TCR beta CDR3 regions were amplified from the RNA transcripts. For the first round of RT-PCR on the TCR CDR3, the HTBI primer set was used together with the Qiagen OneStep RT-PCR kit. Libraries were constructed in a second round of multiplex PCR, after which size selection and purification were carried out. Sequencing of the libraries was done on an Illumina HiSeq2000 using paired-end 100 bp reads. The paper's processing steps were these. Raw data were processed with SOAPnuke, discarding reads with adapters, uncalled bases, mean Phred below 15, or no exact constant-primer or identifier match. COPE v1.2.5 was used to merge the high-quality paired reads, and each unique nucleotide sequence was defined as a clonotype. MiTCR v1.1 was used to align clonotypes to the IMGT TRBV, TRBD and TRBJ reference segments. The analysis was restricted to V-J combinations with a frequency above 0.0001, which together covered 99% to 99.2% of the repertoires. The TCS score was defined as the ratio of F50 (clonal expansion) to E x V (chaos), calculated using BLOSUM62-based TCRdist between CDR3 peptides within each V-J. Welch's t-statistics and random forest reduced some 510 V-J features to 13, which were used in a naive Bayes classifier (R e1071). The raw public data were reprocessed by TCRdb itself: fastp quality trimming at Q25, MiXCR clonotype calling, in-frame beta chains only. Records with the same CDR3 protein are collapsed into one entry carrying the most frequent genes and DNA. TCRdb's processing, not the authors', yielded these V and J calls. Here the sample has 350,000 to 400,000 distinct CDR3 sequences; under 15% occur a single time. The ten largest clones capture approximately 32% of the sample.

Germline trimming: 4 bases from V, 7 bases from J; junction bases outside gene matches: 7. The germline V gene encodes CDR1 SEHNR and CDR2 FQNEAQ (reference sequence). The cysteine opens and the phenylalanine closes a CDR3 of 15 amino acids. Only CDR3 DNA remains: 45 bases, in frame from the first base. What the research found in general, with its limitations: No statistical method was used to fix the sample size in advance, and group allocation was not hidden from the investigators. In cross-validation, a model built on a 13 V-J signature told ophthalmopathy apart from stable hyperthyroidism with less than 90% sensitivity and roughly 83% specificity, and in testing the same model reached 80%/75%. In validation, the model predicted progression to ophthalmopathy a median of approximately 6.3 months before onset, with about 70% sensitivity and 72.22% specificity. Blood samples also contained most of the expanded thyroid clonotypes (frequency above 0.001), which suggests that blood repertoires may reflect thyroid immune responses.

Stable Graves' hyperthyroidism was defined as no progression to ophthalmopathy during 18 months of follow-up. Hyperthyroidism patients were newly diagnosed, with disease duration under 2 months, and aged 18 to 65 years. Any patient with an uncontrolled infection, another autoimmune disease, pregnancy or lactation was excluded. Diagnoses were established on the basis of clinical symptoms, serum thyroxine and TRAb, thyroid ultrasound, and orbital computed tomography. PBMCs were separated from about 10 ml of fresh peripheral blood using Ficoll-Paque density gradient centrifugation. Trizol reagent was used to extract total RNA, and RNA quality was then checked on an Agilent 2100 Bioanalyzer.

The sequencing input was blood. The sequence was collected from a woman aged 25 to 39 with Graves' hyperthyroidism. The chain links TRBV7-9 with TRBJ2-1; TRBD2 matches 10 bases in the middle. The CDR3 protein sequence reads: CASSSSGREGNEQFF. In nucleotide form, the sequence is TGTGCCAGCAGCTCTAGCGGGAGAGAGGGAAATGAGCAGTTCTTC.